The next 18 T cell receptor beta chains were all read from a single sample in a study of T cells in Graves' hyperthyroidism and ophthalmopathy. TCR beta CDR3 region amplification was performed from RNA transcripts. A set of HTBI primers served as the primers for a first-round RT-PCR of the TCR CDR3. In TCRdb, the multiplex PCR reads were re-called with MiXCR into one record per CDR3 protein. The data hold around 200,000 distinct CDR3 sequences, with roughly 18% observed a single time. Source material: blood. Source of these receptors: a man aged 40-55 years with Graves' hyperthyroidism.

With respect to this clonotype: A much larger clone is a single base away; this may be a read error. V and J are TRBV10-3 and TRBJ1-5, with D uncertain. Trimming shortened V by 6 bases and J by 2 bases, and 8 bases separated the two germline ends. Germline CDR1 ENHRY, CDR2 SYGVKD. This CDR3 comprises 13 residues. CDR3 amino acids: CAISQNGNQPQHF. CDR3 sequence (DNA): TGTGCCATCAGCCAAAATGGCAATCAGCCCCAGCATTTT.

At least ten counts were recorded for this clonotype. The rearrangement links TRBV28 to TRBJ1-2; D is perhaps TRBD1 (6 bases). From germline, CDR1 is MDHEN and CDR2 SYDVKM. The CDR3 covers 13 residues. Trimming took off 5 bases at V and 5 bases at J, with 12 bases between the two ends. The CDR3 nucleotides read TGTGCCAGCAGTCCAAGGGGGGGGTATGGCTACACCTTC. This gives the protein CASSPRGGYGYTF.

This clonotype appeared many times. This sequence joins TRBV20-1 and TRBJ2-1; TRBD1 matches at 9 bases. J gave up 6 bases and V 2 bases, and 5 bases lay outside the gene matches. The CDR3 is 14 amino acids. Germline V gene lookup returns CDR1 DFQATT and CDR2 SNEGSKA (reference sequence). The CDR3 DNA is TGCAGTGCTAGAAACCCGGACAGGGGCAATGAGCAGTTCTTC. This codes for CSARNPDRGNEQFF.

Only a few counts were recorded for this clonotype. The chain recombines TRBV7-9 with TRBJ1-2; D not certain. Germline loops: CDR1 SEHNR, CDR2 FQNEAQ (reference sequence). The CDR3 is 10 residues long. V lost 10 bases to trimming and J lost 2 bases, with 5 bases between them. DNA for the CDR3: TGTGCCATCGAGAACTATGGCTACACCTTC. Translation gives CAIENYGYTF.

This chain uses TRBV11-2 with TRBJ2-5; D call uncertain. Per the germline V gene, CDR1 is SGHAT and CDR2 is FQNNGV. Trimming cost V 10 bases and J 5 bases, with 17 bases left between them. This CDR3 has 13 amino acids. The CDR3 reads CATKSFRLETQYF. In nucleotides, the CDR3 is TGTGCCACCAAATCTTTCAGGCTGGAGACCCAGTACTTC.

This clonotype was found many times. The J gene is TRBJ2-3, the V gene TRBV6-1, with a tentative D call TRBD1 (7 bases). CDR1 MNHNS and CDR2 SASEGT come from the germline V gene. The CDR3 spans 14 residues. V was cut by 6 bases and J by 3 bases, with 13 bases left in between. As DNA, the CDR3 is TGTGCCAGCAGAGGGGGCGCGGGAACAGATACGCAGTATTTT. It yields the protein CASRGGAGTDTQYF.

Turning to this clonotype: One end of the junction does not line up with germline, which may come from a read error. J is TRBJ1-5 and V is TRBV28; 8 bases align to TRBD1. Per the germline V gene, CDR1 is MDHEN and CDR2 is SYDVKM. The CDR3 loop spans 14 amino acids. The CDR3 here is CASTRQGRNRPQHF. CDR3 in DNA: TGTGCCAGCACAAGACAGGGGAGAAATCGGCCCCAGCATTTT.

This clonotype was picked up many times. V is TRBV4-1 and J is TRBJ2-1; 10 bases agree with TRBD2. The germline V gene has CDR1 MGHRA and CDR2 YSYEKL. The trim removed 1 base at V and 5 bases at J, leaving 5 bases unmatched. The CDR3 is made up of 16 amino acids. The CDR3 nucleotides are TGCGCCAGCAGCCAAGCGGGGACTAGCGTGAACAATGAGCAGTTCTTC. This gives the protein CASSQAGTSVNNEQFF.

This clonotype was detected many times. CDR3 protein: CASSPGTSGGYNEQFF. The CDR3 DNA sequence: TGTGCCAGCTCACCAGGGACTAGCGGGGGTTACAATGAGCAGTTCTTC. The chain has TRBV18 and TRBJ2-1; 14 positions match TRBD2. The CDR3 consists of 16 residues. Trimming cost V 2 bases and J 4 bases; bases outside gene matches: 1. The germline gives CDR1 KGHSH, CDR2 LQKENI.

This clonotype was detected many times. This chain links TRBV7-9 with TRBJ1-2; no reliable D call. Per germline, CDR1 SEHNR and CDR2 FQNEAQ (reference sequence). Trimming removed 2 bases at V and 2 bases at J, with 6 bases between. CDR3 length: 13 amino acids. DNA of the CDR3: TGTGCCAGCAGCTTACGTTCGAACTATGGCTACACCTTC. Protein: CASSLRSNYGYTF.

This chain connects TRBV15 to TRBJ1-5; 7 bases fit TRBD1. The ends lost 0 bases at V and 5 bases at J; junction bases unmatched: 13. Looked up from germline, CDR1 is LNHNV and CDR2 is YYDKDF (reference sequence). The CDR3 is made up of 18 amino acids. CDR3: CATSRDKGTVKWDQPQHF. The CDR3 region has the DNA TGTGCCACCAGCAGAGACAAGGGGACAGTTAAGTGGGATCAGCCCCAGCATTTT.

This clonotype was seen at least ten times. For the CDR3, the DNA is TGTGCCAGCAGCCATCGACTACGCACTGAAGCTTTCTTT. This sequence encodes CASSHRLRTEAFF. The genes are TRBV4-2 and TRBJ1-1; no clear D gene. The V gene's germline CDR1 is LGHNA and CDR2 YNFKEQ. The CDR3 is 13 residues long. Trimming took 3 bases from V and 4 from J, leaving 9 bases between them.

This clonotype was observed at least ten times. CDR3: CATASATGDTQYF. CDR3 nucleotides: TGTGCCACCGCCTCAGCGACCGGGGATACGCAGTATTTT. The V gene is TRBV12-3 or TRBV12-4, the J gene TRBJ2-3; D unresolved. V was cut by 10 bases and J by 6 bases, with 17 bases left in between. The CDR3 spans 13 residues.

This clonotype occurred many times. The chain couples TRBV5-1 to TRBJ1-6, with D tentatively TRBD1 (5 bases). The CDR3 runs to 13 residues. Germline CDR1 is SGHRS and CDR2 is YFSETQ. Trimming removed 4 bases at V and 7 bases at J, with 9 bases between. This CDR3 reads CASSVGTNSPLHF. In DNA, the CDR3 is TGCGCCAGCAGCGTCGGGACCAATTCACCCCTCCACTTT. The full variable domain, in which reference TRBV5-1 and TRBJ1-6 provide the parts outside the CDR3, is KAGVTQTPRYLIKTRGQQVTLSCSPISGHRSVSWYQQTPGQGLQFLFEYFSETQRNKGNFPGRFSGRQFSNSRSEMNVSTLELGDSALYLCASSVGTNSPLHFGNGTRLTVT.

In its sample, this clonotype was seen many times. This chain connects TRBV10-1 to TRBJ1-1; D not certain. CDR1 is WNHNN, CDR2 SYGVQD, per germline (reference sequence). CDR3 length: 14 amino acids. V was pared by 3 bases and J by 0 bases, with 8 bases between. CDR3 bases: TGCGCCAGCAGTGAAGGGCAGATGAACACTGAAGCTTTCTTT. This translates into CASSEGQMNTEAFF.

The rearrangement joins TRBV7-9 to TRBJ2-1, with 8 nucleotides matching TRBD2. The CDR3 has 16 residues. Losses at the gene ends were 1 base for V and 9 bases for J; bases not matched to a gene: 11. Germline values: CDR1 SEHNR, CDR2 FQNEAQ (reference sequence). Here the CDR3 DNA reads TGTGCCAGCAGCTTAGATAGGACTAGCTTTCTCAGTGAGCAGTTCTTC. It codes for CASSLDRTSFLSEQFF.

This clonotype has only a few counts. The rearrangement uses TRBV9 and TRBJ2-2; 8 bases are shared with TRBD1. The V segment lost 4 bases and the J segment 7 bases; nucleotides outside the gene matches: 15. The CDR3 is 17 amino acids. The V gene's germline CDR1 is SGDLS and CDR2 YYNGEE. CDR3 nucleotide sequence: TGTGCCAGCAGCATTCGACAGGGGCCATCGTTCGGCGGGGAGCTGTTTTTT. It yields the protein CASSIRQGPSFGGELFF.

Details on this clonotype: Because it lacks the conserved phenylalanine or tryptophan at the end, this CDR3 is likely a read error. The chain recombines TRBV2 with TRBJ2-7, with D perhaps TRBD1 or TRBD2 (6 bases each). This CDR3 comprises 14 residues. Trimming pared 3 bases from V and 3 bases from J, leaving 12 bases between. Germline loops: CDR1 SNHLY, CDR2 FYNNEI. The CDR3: CASSDGGTIYEQYL. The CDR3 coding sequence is TGTGCCAGCAGTGATGGAGGGACAATCTACGAGCAGTACCTC.